There are many counts of the clone carrying this T cell receptor (beta chain). Its antigen remains unknown. Germline CDR1 LNHDA, CDR2 SQIVND (reference sequence). The CDR3 extends over 16 amino acids. Unmatched junction bases numbered 17, after V lost 7 bases and J lost 6 bases. Axillary draining lymph nodes of breast cancer patients supplied the node samples. These data originate in a study of breast tumors, draining lymph nodes, adjacent tissues. Study-wide points: That most tumor T cells come from lymph nodes remained unproven. Compared with basal-like, luminal-like tumors shared significantly more repertoire with nontumor tissue.

TCRdb re-called the multiplex PCR reads through MiXCR, storing one row per CDR3 protein. This sample has over 70,000 distinct CDR3 sequences, with about 27% found just once. The V gene is TRBV19, the J gene TRBJ2-5, with 7 bases fitting TRBD2. The TCR was taken from a female donor with breast cancer. Some clones in this sample may be carry-over from other donors' samples. The sequenced sample consisted of axillary lymph node tissue. The CDR3 DNA follows: TGTGCCAGTACCCCCCGCGCCGGGACTACCGATAAGACCCAGTACTTC. It translates to CASTPRAGTTDKTQYF.